This note documents a single TCR beta chain sequence. Individuals drawn from about two dozen US areas were about 18 to 95 years old. Grouping used clinical history reported by participants in a survey and questionnaire. The data were taken from a study of blood T cell repertoires in COVID-19. Study background: The United States, Italy and Spain were the sources of the acute and convalescent COVID-19 samples.

Profiling relied on immunoSEQ multiplex PCR, and the TCRdb table lists in-frame clones only, not all of them. The data contain about 310,000 clones, just under 90% of them singletons. CDR3 size: 13 residues. Germline V lookup: CDR1 LGHNA, CDR2 YSLEER. V lost 3 bases to trimming and J lost 0 bases, with 4 bases between them. Sequencing was carried out using PBMCs or T cells enriched from blood (not recorded which). This clonotype was obtained from a woman under 40 who had recovered from COVID-19. The rearrangement links TRBV4-3 to TRBJ2-3; D gene uncertain. CDR3 amino acids: CASSHFSTDTQYF. The CDR3 DNA sequence: TGCGCCAGCAGCCACTTCAGCACAGATACGCAGTATTTT.